The present T cell receptor beta chain was sequenced within a study of regulatory T cells in long-lasting Graves disease. Overall study findings and caveats: Relative to newly diagnosed Graves' patients, persistent ones had lower TCR diversity.

Time point meaning: newly diagnosed GD, antithyroid drugs for less than 3 months. Scientists built the TCR library using RNA that was extracted from PBMCs. From germline, CDR1 is SGDLS and CDR2 YYNGEE. The CDR3 is 14 amino acids. Trimming took 6 bases from V and 3 from J, leaving 12 bases between them. This clonotype was seen at least ten times. Its antigen is not identified. Researchers made TCR beta libraries by using iRepertoire HTBI primers and running Arm-PCR on CDR3 regions. In the authors' workflow: From all samples, identification returned 14 TRBJ and approximately 67 TRBV segments. TCRdb called the multiplex PCR reads again in MiXCR, with one record for every CDR3 protein. These V and J calls rely on TCRdb rather than the paper's analysis. The sample holds 350,000 to 450,000 distinct CDR3 sequences, over 9.5% seen once. This same sample was also taken into another study, of T cells in Graves' hyperthyroidism and ophthalmopathy.

This chain links TRBV9 with TRBJ2-2; no firm D call. This material consisted of peripheral blood mononuclear cells (PBMCs), taken at new diagnosis, from a patient treated with antithyroid drugs. The sequence was collected from a young woman with Graves disease. CDR3 DNA: TGTGCCAGCACTCCGCGGAGCGACACCGGGGAGCTGTTTTTT. Protein product: CASTPRSDTGELFF.